Listed below are T cell receptor beta chains from one sample, sequenced in a study of OX40 agonist ivuxolimab in advanced cancers. Measured with immunoSEQ multiplex PCR; TCRdb has only the in-frame clones, and not every one. The sample shows 50,000 or so clones, 85% to 95% of them seen only once. The input for sequencing was CD4+ or CD8+ T cells sorted from blood, taken in a trial of the OX40 agonist ivuxolimab. Source of these receptors: an adult with an advanced solid tumor such as melanoma, head and neck, liver or kidney cancer. Each CDR3 is given with its conserved first and last residue.

TRBJ2-3 | TRBV6-4 | 11 | CASSYGDTQYF
TRBJ1-3 | TRBV5-1 | 16 | CASSSEPGISGNTIYF
TRBJ2-1 | TRBV19 | 14 | CASKVAGEYNEQFF
TRBJ1-5 | TRBV25-1 | 15 | CASSESTYSNQPQHF
TRBJ2-7 | TRBV28 | 11 | CASSLGYEQYF
TRBJ1-2 | TRBV4-3 | 13 | CASGTGVNYGYTF
TRBJ2-7 | TRBV30 | 11 | CAYTTGVEQYF
TRBJ2-3 | TRBV7-9 | 15 | CASSLGASGTDTQYF
TRBJ2-7 | TRBV19 | 13 | CASGWAGSYEQYF
TRBJ2-3 | TRBV11-2 | 15 | CASSLERGRTDTQYF
TRBJ1-1 | TRBV13 | 15 | CASRGPTWENTEAFF
TRBJ2-7 | TRBV7-9 | 13 | CASSFSESYEQYF
TRBJ2-2 | TRBV28 | 15 | CASSEGWGYTGELFF
TRBJ2-2 | TRBV4-3 | 13 | CASSQLTGGELFF
TRBJ2-1 | TRBV2 | 13 | CASNAWGVAEQFF
TRBJ1-4 | TRBV28 | 17 | CASSSWMDANHNEKLFF
TRBJ2-1 | TRBV7-9 | 15 | CASSRLAGIYNEQFF
TRBJ1-2 | TRBV7-9 | 14 | CASSFPDPMAGYTF
TRBJ1-2 | TRBV27 | 14 | CASSIEGTGNGYTF
TRBJ2-1 | TRBV15 | 15 | CATSRDPTSGNEQFF
TRBJ1-2 | TRBV28 | 15 | CASSFSLAGNYGYTF
TRBJ2-7 | TRBV29-1 | 13 | CSVVGTETYEQYF
TRBJ1-4 | TRBV28 | 13 | CASSLRHNEKLFF
TRBJ1-4 | TRBV13 | 14 | CASSLGYESEKLFF
TRBJ2-2 | TRBV28 | 15 | CASSLSIRGTGELFF
TRBJ1-5 | TRBV28 | 16 | CASTYQGQGGNQPQHF
TRBJ2-1 | TRBV4-1 | 15 | CASSQEPGARNEQFF
TRBJ2-7 | TRBV12-5 | 15 | CASGPTTGVDYEQYF
TRBJ2-7 | TRBV4-3 | 16 | CASSQDQQGTSYEQYF
TRBJ1-3 | TRBV28 | 16 | CASSLRWGQYGNTIYF
TRBJ1-5 | TRBV10-3 | 14 | CAIWTGESNQPQHF
TRBJ2-7 | TRBV7-9 | 16 | CASSLAQGVWSYEQYF
TRBJ2-7 | TRBV5-4 | 13 | CASSRTDSYEQYF
TRBJ2-1 | TRBV19 | 16 | CASSRPGRTPYNEQFF
TRBJ2-7 | TRBV4-1 | 13 | CASSQDYSYEQYF
TRBJ1-3 | TRBV9 | 16 | CASSVGGMTSGNTIYF
TRBJ2-7 | TRBV19 | 14 | CASSMKGGSYEQYF
TRBJ1-5 | TRBV4-1 | 18 | CASSQAQGTGGKNQPQHF
TRBJ2-4 | TRBV6-5 | 13 | CASSYREGNIQYF